In this sample, the clone carrying this T cell receptor beta chain turned up a few times. Its specificity is unknown. The data stem from a study of T-cell memory formation after mild COVID-19. Study information: Each donor largely had its own TCR clusters. Overall study results and limits: The CD4+ clones that contracted clustered mainly within CM and EM, and the CD8+ clones concentrated in EMRA.

Per the germline V gene, CDR1 is SGHRS and CDR2 is YFSETQ. The CDR3 loop spans 13 amino acids. Trimming took off 3 bases at V and 5 bases at J, with 12 bases between the two ends. TCRdb reprocessed the 5' RACE reads via MiXCR and lists one record per CDR3 protein. The sample includes approximately 180,000 distinct CDR3 sequences, 16% of them seen just once. Sequencing input: PBMCs or a T cell subset sorted from them (not recorded which). The genes are TRBV5-1 and TRBJ2-7; possible D gene TRBD1, 6 bases. The sequence came from an adult woman who had mild COVID-19 (a few samples of this study predate the infection). Cell type and time point are not known. The DNA of the CDR3 is TGCGCCAGCAGCTCGGACAGCGCCAACGAGCAGTACTTC. Translation gives CASSSDSANEQYF.